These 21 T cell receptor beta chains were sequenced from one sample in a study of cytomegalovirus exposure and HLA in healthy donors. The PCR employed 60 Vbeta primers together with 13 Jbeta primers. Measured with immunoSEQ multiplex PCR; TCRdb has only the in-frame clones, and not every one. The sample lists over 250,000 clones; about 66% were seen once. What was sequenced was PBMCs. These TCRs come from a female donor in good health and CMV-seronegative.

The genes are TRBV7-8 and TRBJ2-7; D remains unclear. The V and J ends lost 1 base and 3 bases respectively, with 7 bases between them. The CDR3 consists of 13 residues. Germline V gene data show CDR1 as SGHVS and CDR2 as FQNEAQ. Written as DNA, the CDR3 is TGTGCCAGCAGCTTAGGAGGCGGCTACGAGCAGTACTTC. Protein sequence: CASSLGGGYEQYF.

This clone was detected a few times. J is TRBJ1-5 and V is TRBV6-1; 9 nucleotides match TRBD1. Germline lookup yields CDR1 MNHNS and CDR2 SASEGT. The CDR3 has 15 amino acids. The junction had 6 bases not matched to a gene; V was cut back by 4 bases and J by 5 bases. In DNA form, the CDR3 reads TGTGCCAGCAGTGGGGGACAGGGAATGGATCAGCCCCAGCATTTT. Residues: CASSGGQGMDQPQHF.

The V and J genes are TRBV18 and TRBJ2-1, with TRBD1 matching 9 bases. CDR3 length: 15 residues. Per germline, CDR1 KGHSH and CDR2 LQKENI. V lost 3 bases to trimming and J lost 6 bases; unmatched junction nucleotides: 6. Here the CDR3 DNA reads TGTGCCAGCTCACCGAGGACAGGGGCGGGCAATGAGCAGTTCTTC. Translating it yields CASSPRTGAGNEQFF.

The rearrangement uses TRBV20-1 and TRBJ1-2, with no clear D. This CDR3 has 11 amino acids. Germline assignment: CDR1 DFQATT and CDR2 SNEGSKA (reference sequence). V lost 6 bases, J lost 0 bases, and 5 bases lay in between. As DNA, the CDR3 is TGCAGTGCGGACTCTAACTATGGCTACACCTTC. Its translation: CSADSNYGYTF.

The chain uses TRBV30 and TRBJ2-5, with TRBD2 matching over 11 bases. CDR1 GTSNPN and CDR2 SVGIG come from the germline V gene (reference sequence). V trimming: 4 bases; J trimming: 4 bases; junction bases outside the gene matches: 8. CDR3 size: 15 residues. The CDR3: CAWTIGTSGGETQYF. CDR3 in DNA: TGTGCCTGGACCATCGGGACTAGCGGTGGAGAGACCCAGTACTTC.

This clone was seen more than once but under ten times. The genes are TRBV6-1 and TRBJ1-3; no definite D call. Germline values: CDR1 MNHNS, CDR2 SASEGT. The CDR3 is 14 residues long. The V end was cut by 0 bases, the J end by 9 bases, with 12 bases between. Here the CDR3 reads CASSEALREVTIYF. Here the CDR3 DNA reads TGTGCCAGCAGTGAAGCGCTAAGGGAGGTCACCATATATTTT.

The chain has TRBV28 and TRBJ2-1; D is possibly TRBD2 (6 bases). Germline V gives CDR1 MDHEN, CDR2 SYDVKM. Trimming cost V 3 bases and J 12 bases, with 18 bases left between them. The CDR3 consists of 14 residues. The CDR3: CASSFGSGARRQFF. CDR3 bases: TGTGCCAGCAGTTTCGGGAGTGGGGCTAGACGGCAGTTCTTC. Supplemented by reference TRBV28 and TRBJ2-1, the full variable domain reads DVKVTQSSRYLVKRTGEKVFLECVQDMDHENMFWYRQDPGLGLRLIYFSYDVKMKEKGDIPEGYSVSREKKERFSLILESASTNQTSMYLCASSFGSGARRQFFGPGTRLTVL.

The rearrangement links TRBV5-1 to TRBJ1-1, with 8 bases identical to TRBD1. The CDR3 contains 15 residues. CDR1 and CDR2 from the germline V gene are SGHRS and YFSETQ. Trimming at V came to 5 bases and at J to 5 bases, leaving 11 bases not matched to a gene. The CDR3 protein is CASSRLQQGGTEAFF. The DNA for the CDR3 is TGCGCCAGCAGTAGATTGCAACAGGGGGGGACTGAAGCTTTCTTT.

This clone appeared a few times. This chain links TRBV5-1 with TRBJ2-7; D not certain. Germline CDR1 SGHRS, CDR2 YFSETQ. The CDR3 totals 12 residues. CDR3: CATAELFGEQYF. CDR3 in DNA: TGCGCTACAGCAGAATTATTCGGCGAGCAGTACTTC.

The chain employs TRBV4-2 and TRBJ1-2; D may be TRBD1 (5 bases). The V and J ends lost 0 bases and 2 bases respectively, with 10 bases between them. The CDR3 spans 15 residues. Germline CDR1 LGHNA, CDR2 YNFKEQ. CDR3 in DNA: TGTGCCAGCAGCCAAGAAGAAGGGGCGAACTATGGCTACACCTTC. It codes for CASSQEEGANYGYTF.

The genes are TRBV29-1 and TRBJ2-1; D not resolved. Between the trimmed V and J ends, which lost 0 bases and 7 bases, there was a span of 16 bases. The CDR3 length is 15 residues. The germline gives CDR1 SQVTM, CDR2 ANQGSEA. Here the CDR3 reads CSVEDYASARNEQFF. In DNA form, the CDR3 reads TGCAGCGTTGAAGATTACGCCTCCGCGAGGAATGAGCAGTTCTTC.

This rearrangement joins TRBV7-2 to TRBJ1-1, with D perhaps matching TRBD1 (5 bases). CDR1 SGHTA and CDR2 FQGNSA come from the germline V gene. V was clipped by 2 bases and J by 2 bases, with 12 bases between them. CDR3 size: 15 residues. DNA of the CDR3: TGTGCCAGCAGCTTAAGCGTGGGACTAAACACTGAAGCTTTCTTT. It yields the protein CASSLSVGLNTEAFF.

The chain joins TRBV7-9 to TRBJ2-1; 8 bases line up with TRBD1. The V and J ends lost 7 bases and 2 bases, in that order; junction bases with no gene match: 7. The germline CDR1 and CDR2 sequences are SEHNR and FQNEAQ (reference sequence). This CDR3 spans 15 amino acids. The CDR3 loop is CASTVGTGPYNEQFF. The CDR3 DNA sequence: TGTGCCAGCACCGTTGGGACAGGTCCCTACAATGAGCAGTTCTTC.

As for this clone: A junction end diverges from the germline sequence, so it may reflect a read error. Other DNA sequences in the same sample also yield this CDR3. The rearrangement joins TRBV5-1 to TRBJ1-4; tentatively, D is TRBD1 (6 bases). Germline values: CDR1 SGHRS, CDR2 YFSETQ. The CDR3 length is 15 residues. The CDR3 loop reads CASSLREGEGEKLFF. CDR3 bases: TGTGCCAGCAGCTTGAGGGAGGGGGAAGGTGAAAAACTGTTTTTT. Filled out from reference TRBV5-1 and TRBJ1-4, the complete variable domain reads KAGVTQTPRYLIKTRGQQVTLSCSPISGHRSVSWYQQTPGQGLQFLFEYFSETQRNKGNFPGRFSGRQFSNSRSEMNVSTLELGDSALYLCASSLREGEGEKLFFGSGTQLSVL.

The CDR3 loop reads CASTPGAGGWYEQYF. CDR3 bases: TGTGCCAGCACCCCGGGGGCGGGAGGGTGGTACGAGCAGTACTTC. The chain is built from TRBV28 and TRBJ2-7; 9 bases match TRBD2. Germline CDR1 MDHEN, CDR2 SYDVKM. CDR3 length equals 15 residues. V trimming: 7 bases; J trimming: 4 bases; junction bases outside the gene matches: 11.

CDR3 bases: TGTGCCATCAGAGGGACAGGGAAGGACACTGAAGCTTTCTTT. This sequence encodes CAIRGTGKDTEAFF. V usage is TRBV10-3 and J usage is TRBJ1-1; TRBD1 agrees at 9 bases. The CDR3 consists of 14 residues. The germline V gene encodes CDR1 ENHRY and CDR2 SYGVKD. With V trimmed by 6 bases and J by 3 bases, 5 bases remained unmatched.

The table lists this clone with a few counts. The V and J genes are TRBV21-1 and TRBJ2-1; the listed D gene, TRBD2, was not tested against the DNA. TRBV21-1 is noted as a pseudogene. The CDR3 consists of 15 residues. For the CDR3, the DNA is TGTGCCAGCAGCAAAGGAACGTCGGGGGTCCATGAGCAGTTCTTC. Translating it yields CASSKGTSGVHEQFF.

CDR3 DNA sequence: TGTGCCAGCAGTGAAACTAGCGGGAGGGCCGGGGCCGGGGAGCTGTTTTTT. This gives the protein CASSETSGRAGAGELFF. The chain recombines TRBV2 with TRBJ2-2; 13 nucleotides match TRBD2. V lost 2 bases to trimming and J lost 6 bases; unmatched junction nucleotides: 6. Germline lookup yields CDR1 SNHLY and CDR2 FYNNEI. The CDR3 covers 17 residues.

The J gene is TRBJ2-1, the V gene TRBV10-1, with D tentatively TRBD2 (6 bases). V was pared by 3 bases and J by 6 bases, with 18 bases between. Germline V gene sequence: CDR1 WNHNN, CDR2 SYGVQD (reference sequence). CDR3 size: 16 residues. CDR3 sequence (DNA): TGCGCCAGCAGTGACACCGGGAGTCCCAGGCCCAATGAGCAGTTCTTC. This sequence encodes CASSDTGSPRPNEQFF.

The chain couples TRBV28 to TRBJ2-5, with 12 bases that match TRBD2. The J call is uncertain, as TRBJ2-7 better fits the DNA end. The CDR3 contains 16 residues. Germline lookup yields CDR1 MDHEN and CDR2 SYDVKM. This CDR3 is CASSLLTSGSRDEQYF. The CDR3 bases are TGTGCCAGCAGTTTACTGACTAGCGGGAGTAGGGACGAGCAGTACTTC.

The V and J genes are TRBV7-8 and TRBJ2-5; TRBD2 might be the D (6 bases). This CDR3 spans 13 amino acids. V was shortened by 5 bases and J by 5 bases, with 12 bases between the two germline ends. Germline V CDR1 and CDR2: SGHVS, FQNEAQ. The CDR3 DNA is TGTGCCAGCAGCCCATCAAGCGGGGAGACCCAGTACTTC. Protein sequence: CASSPSSGETQYF.